The 4 T cell receptor beta chains given below trace back to one sample, sequenced in a study of regulatory T cells in long-lasting Graves disease. Time point denoted: persistent/refractory GD, antithyroid drugs over 5 years with positive TRAb. PBMC RNA served as the TCR library source. CDR3 regions were amplified by Arm-PCR using iRepertoire HTBI primers to build TCR beta libraries. TCRdb re-called the multiplex PCR reads with MiXCR, one entry per CDR3 protein. Of approximately 690,000 distinct CDR3 sequences listed, roughly 30% were seen once; the top ten hold roughly 46%. Sequences were derived from peripheral blood mononuclear cells (PBMCs), sampled when the disease was refractory, from a patient treated with antithyroid drugs. These receptors came from a female donor with Graves disease.

This clonotype has only a few counts. The chain combines TRBV15 with TRBJ1-2; D unresolved. V lost 0 bases to trimming and J lost 1 base, with 12 bases between them. Germline V gene data show CDR1 as LNHNV and CDR2 as YYDKDF (reference sequence). The CDR3 covers 16 residues. The CDR3 nucleotides read TGTGCCACCAGCAGAGATGGGCAGGAGATTAACTATGGCTACACCTTC. Translating gives CATSRDGQEINYGYTF.

The gene calls are TRBV6-2 or TRBV6-3 and TRBJ2-7; 11 nucleotides line up with TRBD2. Germline V gene data show CDR1 as MNHEY and CDR2 as SVGEGT. Trimming removed 11 bases from V and 5 bases from J; junction bases left unmatched: 11. This CDR3 region has 14 residues. The CDR3 here is CAARTSGFIDEQYF. CDR3 DNA sequence: TGTGCCGCTCGGACTAGCGGGTTTATAGACGAGCAGTACTTC.

This clonotype showed up many times. The chain uses TRBV2 and TRBJ2-7; D gene unclear. CDR3 length: 12 amino acids. Trimming removed 6 bases at V and 7 bases at J, with 13 bases between. CDR1 is SNHLY and CDR2 is FYNNEI in the germline V gene. CDR3 sequence (DNA): TGTGCCAGCAGCGCGACCCCTCGGGAGCAGTACTTC. Translating gives CASSATPREQYF. The full variable domain, its missing parts supplied by reference TRBV2 and TRBJ2-7, is EPEVTQTPSHQVTQMGQEVILRCVPISNHLYFYWYRQILGQKVEFLVSFYNNEISEKSEIFDDQFSVERPDGSNFTLKIRSTKLEDSAMYFCASSATPREQYFGPGTRLTVT.

In this sample, this clonotype turned up many times. This rearrangement joins TRBV12-3 or TRBV12-4 to TRBJ1-5; D unclear. V was cut by 2 bases and J by 5 bases, with 13 bases left in between. The CDR3 runs to 15 residues. CDR3 region: CASSLSGSIDQPQHF. CDR3 sequence (DNA): TGTGCCAGCAGTTTATCCGGTTCTATCGATCAGCCCCAGCATTTT.